This T cell receptor beta chain was captured by sequencing in a study of regulatory T cells in long-lasting Graves disease. Indicated time point: persistent/refractory GD, antithyroid drugs over 5 years with positive TRAb. The TCR library was made from RNA extracted from PBMCs. General study findings and limits: TCR diversity was lower in persistent than newly diagnosed Graves' disease.

This clonotype was detected only a few times. What it recognizes is unknown. Building the TCR beta libraries relied on iRepertoire HTBI primers, and CDR3 regions underwent Arm-PCR. As originally analysed: The study identified 62 TRBV and more than 11 TRBJ segments across samples. TCRdb called the multiplex PCR reads again in MiXCR, with one record for every CDR3 protein. Clone size and V and J calls follow TCRdb, not the original study. This sample has roughly 490,000 distinct CDR3 sequences, with approximately 22% found just once. CDR3 size: 13 residues. V lost 2 bases and J lost 5, with 9 bases in between. The germline V gene has CDR1 SGHTA and CDR2 FQGTGA.

The V call is TRBV7-3, the J call TRBJ1-1; no definite D call. The TCR originated in a female donor with Graves disease. Here the sequenced sample was peripheral blood mononuclear cells (PBMCs), taken when the disease was refractory, from a patient treated with antithyroid drugs. CDR3 residues: CASSLQTQTEAFF. The CDR3 DNA reads TGTGCCAGCAGCTTACAGACCCAGACTGAAGCTTTCTTT. The whole variable domain, filled in from reference TRBV7-3 and TRBJ1-1, reads GAGVSQTPSNKVTEKGKYVELRCDPISGHTALYWYRQSLGQGPEFLIYFQGTGAADDSGLPNDRFFAVRPEGSVSTLKIQRTERGDSAVYLCASSLQTQTEAFFGQGTRLTVV.